This TCR beta chain was identified during a study of T-cell memory formation after mild COVID-19. Study information: Largely donor-specific sequence clusters came from two donors.

TCRdb independently ran MiXCR on the 5' RACE reads; one entry per CDR3 protein. Found here are hundreds of thousands of distinct CDR3 sequences, 15% to 20% of them singletons; the top ten hold roughly 21%. There are many counts of this clonotype. Its cognate antigen is unknown. Looked up from germline, CDR1 is DFQATT and CDR2 is SNEGSKA (reference sequence). Deletions cut 6 bases from V and 6 bases from J, with 6 bases between. The CDR3 totals 10 residues. Study observations and caveats: Mainly CM and EM harbored the contracting CD4+ clones; mainly EMRA harbored the CD8+ ones. Several responding clones turned up in pre-infection memory, indicating that cross-reactive memory may have taken part. Day 37-peaking second-wave clones had unconfirmed SARS-CoV-2 specificity.

Sequenced sample: PBMCs or a T cell subset sorted from them (not recorded which). This receptor was identified in a man between 18 and 35 years old who had mild COVID-19 (a few samples of this study predate the infection). Cell type and time point are not known. This chain connects TRBV20-1 to TRBJ2-1, with a tentative D call TRBD1 (5 bases). In DNA form, the CDR3 reads TGCAGTGCGACAGCCAATGAGCAGTTCTTC. Translated: CSATANEQFF.